This T cell receptor (beta chain) was sequenced for a study of shared clonotypes between healthy human individuals (dated by TCRdb to the early 2020s). Study-level background: A few men and a couple of women, aged 18 to 49 years, made up the cohort. Leukapheresis yielded between about 0.94 and 9.5 billion PBMCs per donor. For each donor, CD4 naive and CD4 memory were each run on three plates, CD8 naive on two plates, and CD8 memory on one plate. Different laboratories and diverse techniques were used to prepare libraries and sequence TCR repertoires, to increase sequencing depth and limit assay-specific biases. The study deeply sequenced blood TCR repertoires of five healthy adults to estimate repertoire size and the extent of clonotype sharing between individuals.

The donors were healthy, HIV-negative adults who had no recently reported acute infections or vaccinations. Every donor was a Caucasian adult living in Nashville, Tennessee, USA. Magnetic negative selection was used to enrich CD4+ T cells, after which naive cells were positively selected on CD45RA and the negative fraction became the memory subset. Blood was collected by leukapheresis, and PBMCs were isolated by Ficoll-Histopaque density gradient centrifugation and then cryopreserved in liquid nitrogen vapor phase. Analytical flow cytometry was used to check the purity and quantity of each magnetically sorted T cell population. Each sorted fraction had its genomic DNA isolated and then quantified by UV absorbance on a Nanodrop 2000c. General conclusions and limits of the study: When several donors were compared, the shared fraction of clonotypes was around 5.1% for naive CD4, approximately 3.5% for naive CD8, about 2.4% for memory CD4, and less than 0.45% for memory CD8. Higher generation probabilities were observed for clonotypes shared by all four sorted-subset donors than for non-shared clonotypes. Naive subsets generally had larger estimated clonotype richness than memory subsets. Incomplete sequencing was indicated by rarefaction of sorted-subset datasets, despite the large sequencing depth. Sampling was restricted to blood, and TCR repertoires in tissues likely differ from the TCR repertoires found in blood. Pairwise subsampling indicated that sequencing depth was expected to affect the degree of clonotype sharing among donors. Because the study included only a small number of donors, the genetic and exposure-history diversity represented was limited.

Using the deep immunoSEQ assay, TCR CDR3 regions were amplified from genomic DNA by multiplex PCR. Genomic DNA extracted from each cell subset was distributed evenly over all wells of several immunoSEQ 96-well plates, and each plate served as one replicate. For sorted subsets, each replicate PCR was loaded with approximately 200 ng genomic DNA, equivalent to 25,000 to 35,000 T cell genomes. Purified libraries were quantified with a Qubit 3.0 fluorometer, sized on a Bioanalyzer 2100, and re-quantified with the KAPA Library Quantification kit. Every immunoSEQ 96-well plate was sequenced on a dedicated single-read 150-cycle Illumina NextSeq 550 flow cell. Under the source paper's analysis protocol: Because only junctional sequences without quality scores were contained in the immunoSEQ output, filtering matching that applied to full-length reads could not be performed. Sequences were annotated with PyIR, a Python wrapper for IgBLAST v1.9, using IMGT germline references to assign V/J genes and CDR3. Any read was removed if the V/J assignment was weak (E-value above 1e-6), the CDR3 was missing, or the read contained stop codons, out-of-frame junctions, or ambiguous translated residues. V3J clonotypes were defined as sequences sharing an identical inferred V gene, J gene, and CDR3 amino acid sequence. Percentage overlap between repertoires was computed as shared unique clonotypes divided by the size of the smaller repertoire. Repertoire richness was assessed with RTK rarefaction, the Chao1 estimator, and Recon v2.1 estimates of unobserved clonotypes. OLGA was used to compute generation probabilities for all TCRbeta clonotypes that the gDNA method yielded from a handful of donors. TCRdb re-hosts the immuneACCESS table, in-frame sequences only. Its copies lack some clones; in the studies checked, an unresolved V gene accounts for under half of them, and the cause for the rest is not known. Clonal size and the V and J genes are those of that table, whereas D and trimming came from the DNA. The sample records over 1.5 million clones, 95% to 99% of which are singletons. Roughly 0.45% of the sample rests with the top ten.

Including cysteine and phenylalanine, the CDR3 has 17 amino acids. Solely the CDR3 DNA is kept, with 51 bases framed from the first base. CDR1 is given as SGHTA and CDR2 as FQGTGA, both from the germline V gene. V has 5 bases trimmed and J has 0 bases trimmed; junction bases matching no gene number 8. As regards this clone: It lacks a known antigen. No base qualities exist here, and no much larger clone lies one base off it.

Sequencing was performed on naive CD4+ T cells sorted from blood. This specimen's cell subset or site label, per the study, means: CD45RA+ positively selected. The receptor was derived from a man aged 25 to 40 in good health. Here the chain combines TRBV7-3 and TRBJ2-1; the central 9 bases match TRBD2. The CDR3 region has the sequence CASSQAGGRRSYNEQFF. The bases are TGTGCCAGCAGCCAAGCGGGGGGCAGGCGCTCCTACAATGAGCAGTTCTTC.